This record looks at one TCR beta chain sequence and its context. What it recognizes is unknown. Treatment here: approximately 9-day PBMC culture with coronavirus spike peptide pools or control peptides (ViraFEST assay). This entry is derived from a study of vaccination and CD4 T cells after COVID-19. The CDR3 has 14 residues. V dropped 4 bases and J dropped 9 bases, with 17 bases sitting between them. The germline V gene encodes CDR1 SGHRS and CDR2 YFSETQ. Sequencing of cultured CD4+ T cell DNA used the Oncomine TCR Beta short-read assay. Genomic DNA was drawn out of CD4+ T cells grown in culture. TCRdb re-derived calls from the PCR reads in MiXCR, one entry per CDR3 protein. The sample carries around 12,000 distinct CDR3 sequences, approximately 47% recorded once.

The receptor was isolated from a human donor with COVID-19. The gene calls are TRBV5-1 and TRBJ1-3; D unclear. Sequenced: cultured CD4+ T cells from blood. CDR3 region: CASSVGGRVGTIYF. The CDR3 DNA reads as TGCGCCAGCAGCGTAGGTGGCCGGGTGGGCACCATATATTTT.